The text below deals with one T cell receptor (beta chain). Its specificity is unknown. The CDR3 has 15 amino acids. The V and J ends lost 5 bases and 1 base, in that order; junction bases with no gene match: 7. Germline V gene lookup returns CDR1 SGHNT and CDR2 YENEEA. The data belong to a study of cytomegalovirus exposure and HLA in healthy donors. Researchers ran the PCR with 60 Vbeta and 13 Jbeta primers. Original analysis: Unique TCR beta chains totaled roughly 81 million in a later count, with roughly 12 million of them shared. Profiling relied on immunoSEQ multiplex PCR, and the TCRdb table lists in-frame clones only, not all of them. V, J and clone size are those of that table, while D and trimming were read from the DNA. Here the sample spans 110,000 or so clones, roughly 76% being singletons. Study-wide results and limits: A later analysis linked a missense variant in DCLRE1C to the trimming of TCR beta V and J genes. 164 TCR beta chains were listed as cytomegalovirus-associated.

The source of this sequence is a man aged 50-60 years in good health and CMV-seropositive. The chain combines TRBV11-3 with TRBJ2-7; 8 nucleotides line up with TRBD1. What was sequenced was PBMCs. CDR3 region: CASSPDRVGSYEQYF. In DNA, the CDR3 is TGTGCCAGCAGCCCGGACAGGGTGGGGTCCTACGAGCAGTACTTC.